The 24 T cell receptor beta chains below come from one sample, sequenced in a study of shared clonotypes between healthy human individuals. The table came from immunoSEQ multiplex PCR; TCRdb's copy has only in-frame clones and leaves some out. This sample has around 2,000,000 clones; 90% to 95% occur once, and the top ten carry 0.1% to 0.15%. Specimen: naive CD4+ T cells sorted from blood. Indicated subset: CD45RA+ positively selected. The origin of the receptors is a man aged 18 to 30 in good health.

CDR3 bases: TGTGCCAGTAGTATCTCTCAGGGCAATGAGCAGTTCTTC. Encoded protein: CASSISQGNEQFF. The rearrangement links TRBV19 to TRBJ2-1, with a weak D call TRBD1 (5 bases). CDR3 length equals 13 residues. Germline-derived CDR1 and CDR2 are LNHDA and SQIVND (reference sequence). V was cut by 3 bases and J by 6 bases, with 9 bases left in between.

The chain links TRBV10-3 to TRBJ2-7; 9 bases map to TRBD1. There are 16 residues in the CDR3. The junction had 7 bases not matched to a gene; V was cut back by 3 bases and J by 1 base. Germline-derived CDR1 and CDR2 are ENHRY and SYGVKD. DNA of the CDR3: TGTGCCATCAGTGAAGGGACCGGACAGGGGTCCTACGAGCAGTACTTC. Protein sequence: CAISEGTGQGSYEQYF.

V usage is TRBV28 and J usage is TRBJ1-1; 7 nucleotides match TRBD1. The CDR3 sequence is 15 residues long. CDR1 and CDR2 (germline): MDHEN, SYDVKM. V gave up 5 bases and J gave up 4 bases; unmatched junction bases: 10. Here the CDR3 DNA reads TGTGCCAGCAGTCCACCGAAGGGGGCGTCCACTGAAGCTTTCTTT. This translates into CASSPPKGASTEAFF.

In DNA form, the CDR3 reads TGTGCCAGCAGGACAGGGACGCTACCGGACACTGAAGCTTTCTTT. Encoded protein: CASRTGTLPDTEAFF. The J gene is TRBJ1-1, the V gene TRBV6-6, with 7 nucleotides matching TRBD1. Germline CDR1 reads MNHNY; CDR2 reads SVGAGI (reference sequence). This CDR3 has 15 amino acids. The junction had 10 bases not matched to a gene; V was cut back by 6 bases and J by 3 bases.

CDR3 bases: TGTGCCAGCAGCAAATCGGGGCGGCGTGAGGAAAAACTGTTTTTT. The encoded protein is CASSKSGRREEKLFF. The chain is built from TRBV21-1 and TRBJ1-4. TRBV21-1 is annotated as a pseudogene. The CDR3 consists of 15 residues.

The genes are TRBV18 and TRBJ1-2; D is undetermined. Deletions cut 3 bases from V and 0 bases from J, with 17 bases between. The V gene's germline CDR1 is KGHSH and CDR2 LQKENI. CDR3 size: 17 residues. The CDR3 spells CASSPETGRPSNYGYTF. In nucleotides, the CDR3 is TGTGCCAGCTCACCCGAAACCGGGAGGCCGTCTAACTATGGCTACACCTTC.

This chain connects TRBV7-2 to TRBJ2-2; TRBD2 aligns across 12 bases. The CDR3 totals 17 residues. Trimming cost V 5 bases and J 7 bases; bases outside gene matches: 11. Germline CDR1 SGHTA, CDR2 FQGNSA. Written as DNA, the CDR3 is TGTGCCAGCAGCACCAGGGGACTAGCGGGTTTGGGCGGGGAGCTGTTTTTT. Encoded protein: CASSTRGLAGLGGELFF. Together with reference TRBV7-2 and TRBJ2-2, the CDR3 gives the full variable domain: GAGVSQSPSNKVTEKGKDVELRCDPISGHTALYWYRQSLGQGLEFLIYFQGNSAPDKSGLPSDRFSAERTGGSVSTLTIQRTQQEDSAVYLCASSTRGLAGLGGELFFGEGSRLTVL.

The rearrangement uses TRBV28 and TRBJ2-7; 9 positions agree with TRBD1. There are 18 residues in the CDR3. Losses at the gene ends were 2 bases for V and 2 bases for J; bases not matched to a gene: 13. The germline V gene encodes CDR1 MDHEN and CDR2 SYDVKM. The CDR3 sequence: CASSLLQGANLKAYEQYF. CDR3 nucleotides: TGTGCCAGCAGTTTACTACAGGGGGCCAACCTAAAGGCCTACGAGCAGTACTTC.

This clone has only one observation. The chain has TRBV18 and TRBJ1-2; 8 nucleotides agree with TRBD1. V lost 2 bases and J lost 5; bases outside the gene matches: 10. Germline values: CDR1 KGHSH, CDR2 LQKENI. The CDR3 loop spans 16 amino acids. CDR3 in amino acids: CASSPSVTGEGYGYTF. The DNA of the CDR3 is TGTGCCAGCTCACCATCCGTGACAGGGGAGGGGTATGGCTACACCTTC.

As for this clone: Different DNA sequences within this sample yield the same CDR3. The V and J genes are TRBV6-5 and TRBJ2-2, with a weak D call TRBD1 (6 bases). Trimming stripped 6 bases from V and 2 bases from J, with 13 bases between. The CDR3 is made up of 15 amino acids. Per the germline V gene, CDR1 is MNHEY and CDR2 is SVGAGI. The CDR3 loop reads CASSQGTVNTGELFF. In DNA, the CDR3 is TGTGCCAGCAGCCAGGGGACGGTTAACACCGGGGAGCTGTTTTTT.

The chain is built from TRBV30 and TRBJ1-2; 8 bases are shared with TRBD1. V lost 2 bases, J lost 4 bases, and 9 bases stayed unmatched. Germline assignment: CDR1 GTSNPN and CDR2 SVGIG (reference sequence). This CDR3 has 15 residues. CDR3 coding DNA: TGTGCCTGGAGTTATTCGATCACAGGGGGCTATGGCTACACCTTC. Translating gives CAWSYSITGGYGYTF.

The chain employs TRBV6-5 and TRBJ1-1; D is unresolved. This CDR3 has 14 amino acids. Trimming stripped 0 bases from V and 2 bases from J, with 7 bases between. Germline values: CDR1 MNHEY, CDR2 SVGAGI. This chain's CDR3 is CASSYSPTNTEAFF. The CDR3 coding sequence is TGTGCCAGCAGTTACTCCCCGACAAACACTGAAGCTTTCTTT.

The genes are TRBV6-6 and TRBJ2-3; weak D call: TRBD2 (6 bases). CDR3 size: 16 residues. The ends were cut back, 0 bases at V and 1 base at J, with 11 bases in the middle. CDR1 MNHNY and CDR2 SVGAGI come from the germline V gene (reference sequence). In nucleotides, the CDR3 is TGTGCCAGCAGTTACTCTGGGGGACTCCGCACAGATACGCAGTATTTT. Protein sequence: CASSYSGGLRTDTQYF.

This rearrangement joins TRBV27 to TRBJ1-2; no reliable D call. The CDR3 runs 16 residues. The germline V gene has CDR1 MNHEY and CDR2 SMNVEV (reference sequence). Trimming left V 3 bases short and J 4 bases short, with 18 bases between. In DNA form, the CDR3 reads TGTGCCAGCAGTTTGAACCCTGGCAGCCCCGGCTATGGCTACACCTTC. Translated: CASSLNPGSPGYGYTF.

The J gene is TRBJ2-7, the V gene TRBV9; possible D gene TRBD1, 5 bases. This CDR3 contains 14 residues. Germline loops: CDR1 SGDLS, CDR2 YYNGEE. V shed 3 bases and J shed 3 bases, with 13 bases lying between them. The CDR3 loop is CASSAGVRDYEQYF. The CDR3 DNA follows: TGTGCCAGCAGCGCCGGCGTCAGGGACTACGAGCAGTACTTC.

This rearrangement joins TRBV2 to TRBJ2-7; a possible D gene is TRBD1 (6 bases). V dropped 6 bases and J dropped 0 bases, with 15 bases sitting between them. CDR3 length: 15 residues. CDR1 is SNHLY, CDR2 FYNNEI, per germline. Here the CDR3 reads CASRAGASSSYEQYF. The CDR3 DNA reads TGTGCCAGCAGGGCAGGGGCCTCGAGCTCCTACGAGCAGTACTTC.

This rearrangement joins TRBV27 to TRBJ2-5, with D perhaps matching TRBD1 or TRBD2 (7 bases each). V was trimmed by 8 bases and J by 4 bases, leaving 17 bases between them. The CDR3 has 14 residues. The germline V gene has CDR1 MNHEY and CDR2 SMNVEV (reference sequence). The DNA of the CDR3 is TGTGCCAGCCAGCAGGGGGGGCCCCCAGAGACCCAGTACTTC. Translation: CASQQGGPPETQYF.

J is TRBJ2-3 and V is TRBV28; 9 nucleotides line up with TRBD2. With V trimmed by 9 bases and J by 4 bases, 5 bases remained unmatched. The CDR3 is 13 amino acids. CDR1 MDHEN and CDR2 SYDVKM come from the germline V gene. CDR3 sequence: CARVSGGADTQYF. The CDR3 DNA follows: TGTGCCAGGGTTAGCGGGGGAGCAGATACGCAGTATTTT.

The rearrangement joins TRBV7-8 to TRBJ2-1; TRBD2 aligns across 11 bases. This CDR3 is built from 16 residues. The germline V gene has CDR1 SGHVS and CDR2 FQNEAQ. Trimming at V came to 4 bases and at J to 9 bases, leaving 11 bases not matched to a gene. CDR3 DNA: TGTGCCAGCAGCTCCGCTAGCGGGAGGTACTTCGGTGAGCAGTTCTTC. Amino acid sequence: CASSSASGRYFGEQFF.

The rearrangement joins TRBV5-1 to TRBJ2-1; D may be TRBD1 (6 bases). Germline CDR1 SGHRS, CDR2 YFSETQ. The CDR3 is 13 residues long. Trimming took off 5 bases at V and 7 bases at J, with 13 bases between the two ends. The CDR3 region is CASSSTGTNEQFF. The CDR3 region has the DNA TGCGCCAGCAGTTCCACAGGGACAAATGAGCAGTTCTTC.

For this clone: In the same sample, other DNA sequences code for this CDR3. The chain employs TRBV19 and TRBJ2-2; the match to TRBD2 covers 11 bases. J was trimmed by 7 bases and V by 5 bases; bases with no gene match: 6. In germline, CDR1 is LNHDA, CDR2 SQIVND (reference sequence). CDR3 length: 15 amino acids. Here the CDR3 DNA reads TGTGCCAGTAGTCTACTAGCGGGAGTGGGCGGGGAGCTGTTTTTT. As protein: CASSLLAGVGGELFF.

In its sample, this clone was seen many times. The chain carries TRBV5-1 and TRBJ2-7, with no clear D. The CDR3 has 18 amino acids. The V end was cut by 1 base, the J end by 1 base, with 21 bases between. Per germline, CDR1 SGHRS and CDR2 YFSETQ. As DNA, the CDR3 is TGCGCCAGCAGCTTGAGTGGCTTACTTCGCCCCGGGTCCTACGAGCAGTACTTC. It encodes CASSLSGLLRPGSYEQYF.

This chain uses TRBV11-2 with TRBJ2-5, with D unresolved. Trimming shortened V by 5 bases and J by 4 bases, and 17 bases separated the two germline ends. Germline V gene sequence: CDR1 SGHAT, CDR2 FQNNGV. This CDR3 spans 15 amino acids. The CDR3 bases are TGTGCCAGCAGCGACCCCAGATCAGGCCGAGAGACCCAGTACTTC. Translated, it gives CASSDPRSGRETQYF. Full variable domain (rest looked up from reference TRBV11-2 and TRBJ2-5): EAGVAQSPRYKIIEKRQSVAFWCNPISGHATLYWYQQILGQGPKLLIQFQNNGVVDDSQLPKDRFSAERLKGVDSTLKIQPAKLEDSAVYLCASSDPRSGRETQYFGPGTRLLVL.

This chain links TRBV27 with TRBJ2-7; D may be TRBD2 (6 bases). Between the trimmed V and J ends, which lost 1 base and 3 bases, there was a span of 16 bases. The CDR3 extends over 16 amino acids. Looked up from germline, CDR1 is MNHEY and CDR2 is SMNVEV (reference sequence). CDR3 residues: CASSLYRRGLHYEQYF. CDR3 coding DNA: TGTGCCAGCAGTTTATATAGGCGGGGACTTCACTACGAGCAGTACTTC.